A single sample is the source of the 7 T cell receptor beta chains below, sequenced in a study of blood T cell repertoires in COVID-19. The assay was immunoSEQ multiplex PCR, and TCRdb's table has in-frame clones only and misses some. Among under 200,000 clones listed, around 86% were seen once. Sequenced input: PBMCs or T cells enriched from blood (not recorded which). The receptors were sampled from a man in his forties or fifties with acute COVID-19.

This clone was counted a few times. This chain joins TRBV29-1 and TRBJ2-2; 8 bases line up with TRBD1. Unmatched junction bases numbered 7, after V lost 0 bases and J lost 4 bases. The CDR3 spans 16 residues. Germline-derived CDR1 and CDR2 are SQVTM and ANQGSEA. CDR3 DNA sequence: TGCAGCGTTGAAGACCCGACAGGGGTTAGCACCGGGGAGCTGTTTTTT. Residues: CSVEDPTGVSTGELFF.

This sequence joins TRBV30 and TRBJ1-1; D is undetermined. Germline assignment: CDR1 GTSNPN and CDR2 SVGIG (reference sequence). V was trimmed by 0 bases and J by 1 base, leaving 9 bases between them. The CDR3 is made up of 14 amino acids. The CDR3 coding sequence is TGTGCCTGGAGTGTACGAGATACGAACACTGAAGCTTTCTTT. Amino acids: CAWSVRDTNTEAFF. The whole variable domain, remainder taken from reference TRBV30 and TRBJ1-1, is SQTIHQWPATLVQPVGSPLSLECTVEGTSNPNLYWYRQAAGRGLQLLFYSVGIGQISSEVPQNLSASRPQDRQFILSSKKLLLSDSGFYLCAWSVRDTNTEAFFGQGTRLTVV.

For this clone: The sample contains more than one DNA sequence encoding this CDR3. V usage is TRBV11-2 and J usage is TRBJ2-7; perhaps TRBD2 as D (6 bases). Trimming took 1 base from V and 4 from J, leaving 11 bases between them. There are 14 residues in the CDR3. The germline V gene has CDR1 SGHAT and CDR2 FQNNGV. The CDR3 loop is CASSLAGGGYEQYF. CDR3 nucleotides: TGTGCCAGCAGCTTAGCGGGTGGGGGGTACGAGCAGTACTTC.

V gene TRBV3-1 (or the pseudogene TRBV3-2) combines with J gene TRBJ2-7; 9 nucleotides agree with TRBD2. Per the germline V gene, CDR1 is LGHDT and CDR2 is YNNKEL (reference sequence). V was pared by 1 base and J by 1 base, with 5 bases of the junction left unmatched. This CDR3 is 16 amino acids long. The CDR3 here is CASSQGLAGRSYEQYF. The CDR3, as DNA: TGTGCCAGCAGCCAAGGTCTAGCGGGGAGGTCCTACGAGCAGTACTTC.

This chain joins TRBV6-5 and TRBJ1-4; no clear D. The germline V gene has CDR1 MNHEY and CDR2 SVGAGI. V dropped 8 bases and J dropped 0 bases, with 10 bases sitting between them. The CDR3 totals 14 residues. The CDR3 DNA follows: TGTGCCAGCCGTCCCGAGGCAACTAATGAAAAACTGTTTTTT. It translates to CASRPEATNEKLFF.

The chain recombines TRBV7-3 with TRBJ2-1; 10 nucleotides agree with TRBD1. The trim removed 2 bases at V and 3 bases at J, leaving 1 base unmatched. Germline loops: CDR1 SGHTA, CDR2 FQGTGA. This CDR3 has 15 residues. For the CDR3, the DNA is TGTGCCAGCAGCTTAGGGACAGGGGTCTACAATGAGCAGTTCTTC. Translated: CASSLGTGVYNEQFF.

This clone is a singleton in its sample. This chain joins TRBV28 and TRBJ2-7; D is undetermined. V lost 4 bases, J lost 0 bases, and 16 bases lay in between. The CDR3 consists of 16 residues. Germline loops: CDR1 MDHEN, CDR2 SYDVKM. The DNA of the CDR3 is TGTGCCAGCAGTTCCTCGCCCTTATCTAGCTCCTACGAGCAGTACTTC. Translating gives CASSSSPLSSSYEQYF.